This TCR beta chain emerged from a study of T cell responses to AZD1222 COVID-19 vaccine. Study-wide points: Within unmutated variant regions lay the reported targets of nearly half of spike-specific TCRs.

In its sample, this clone was seen once. Its target is not known. TCRdb's table, derived via immunoSEQ multiplex PCR, lists solely in-frame clones and lacks some. The repertoire holds more than 80,000 clones, with 88% as singletons. The TCR sequence derives from an adult in good health. Sequenced material: peripheral blood, taken on day 0 of AZD1222 vaccination.

CDR3 in amino acids: CASSKQGMGSPLHF. In nucleotides, the CDR3 is TGTGCCAGTAGCAAACAGGGGATGGGTTCACCCCTCCACTTT. The chain combines TRBV19 with TRBJ1-6, with 7 bases matching TRBD1. The V gene's germline CDR1 is LNHDA and CDR2 SQIVND (reference sequence). The CDR3 runs 14 residues. Losses at the gene ends were 6 bases for V and 9 bases for J; bases not matched to a gene: 8. The full variable domain, rest sourced from reference TRBV19 and TRBJ1-6, is DGGITQSPKYLFRKEGQNVTLSCEQNLNHDAMYWYRQDPGQGLRLIYYSQIVNDFQKGDIAEGYSVSREKKESFPLTVTSAQKNPTAFYLCASSKQGMGSPLHFGNGTRLTVT.